Presented here are 21 T cell receptor beta chains from one specimen sequenced in a study of T cell repertoires in cytomegalovirus infection (dated by TCRdb to the late 2010s). Their antigens are not known. Data came from an Illumina HiSeq 1500. Through fastp at Q25 and MiXCR, TCRdb rebuilt clones from the public reads, retaining in-frame beta chains. Entries are consolidated by CDR3 protein sequence, retaining the most common genes and DNA. For this sample there are 750,000 to 950,000 distinct CDR3 sequences; almost 30% appear just once. The top ten clones comprise less than 15% of the sample. The sample's treatment or condition, from its label and the paper: in vitro stimulation with specific CMV peptide epitopes to enrich CMV-specific T cells. This specimen was cultured CD8+ T cells from PBMCs, taken from culture after CMV antigen stimulation. The source is a human donor in good health (CMV status not recorded). Some clones in this sample may be carry-over from other donors' samples.

This clonotype has ten or more counts. The genes are TRBV7-8 and TRBJ2-1, with D perhaps TRBD1 (6 bases). Germline lookup yields CDR1 SGHVS and CDR2 FQNEAQ. The CDR3 is 14 amino acids. Trimming removed 5 bases at V and 8 bases at J, with 16 bases between. The CDR3 loop is CASSPQGRGDEQFF. For the CDR3, the DNA is TGTGCCAGCAGCCCCCAGGGCAGGGGTGATGAGCAGTTCTTC.

This sequence joins TRBV6-2 or TRBV6-3 and TRBJ1-1; D not resolved. V was pared by 2 bases and J by 6 bases, with 7 bases between. The CDR3 sequence is 12 residues long. CDR1 MNHEY and CDR2 SVGEGT come from the germline V gene. In nucleotides, the CDR3 is TGTGCCAGCAGTTACCCGACCGCTGAAGCTTTCTTT. Its protein is CASSYPTAEAFF.

The chain joins TRBV27 to TRBJ2-3; no reliable D call. The CDR3 runs 14 residues. CDR1 and CDR2 (germline): MNHEY, SMNVEV (reference sequence). V was pared by 1 base and J by 4 bases, with 9 bases between. The CDR3 coding sequence is TGTGCCAGCAGTTTATTTACTACAGCAGATACGCAGTATTTT. The encoded protein is CASSLFTTADTQYF.

The V gene is TRBV4-3, the J gene TRBJ2-2; TRBD2 aligns across 13 bases. V trimming: 0 bases; J trimming: 7 bases; junction bases outside the gene matches: 17. CDR3 length: 21 residues. Germline values: CDR1 LGHNA, CDR2 YSLEER. The CDR3 is CASSQDGTSGGALSLGGELFF. Written as DNA, the CDR3 is TGCGCCAGCAGCCAAGATGGCACTAGCGGGGGGGCCCTATCCTTGGGCGGGGAGCTGTTTTTT.

The V and J genes are TRBV7-4 and TRBJ1-2; D is ambiguous. From germline, CDR1 is SGHVT and CDR2 SQSDAQ. Trimming removed 2 bases at V and 8 bases at J, with 15 bases between. This CDR3 is 14 amino acids long. CDR3 DNA: TGTGCCAGCAGCTTAATCACGGCAGAGAAAGGCTACACCTTC. This translates into CASSLITAEKGYTF.

This clonotype was seen a few times. V is TRBV12-3 or TRBV12-4 and J is TRBJ2-1; D possibly matches TRBD1 or TRBD2 (5 bases each). The CDR3 consists of 14 residues. Trimming left V 4 bases short and J 7 bases short, with 14 bases between. The CDR3: CASSWDPPENEQFF. The CDR3 DNA sequence: TGTGCCAGCAGTTGGGACCCCCCCGAGAATGAGCAGTTCTTC.

This rearrangement joins TRBV6-2 or TRBV6-3 to TRBJ2-5; D is undetermined. The ends were cut back, 5 bases at V and 5 bases at J, with 15 bases in the middle. The CDR3 extends over 14 amino acids. The germline gives CDR1 MNHEY, CDR2 SVGEGT. The CDR3 nucleotides are TGTGCCAGCAGTCCGACGATCCTTGGGGAGACCCAGTACTTC. Translating gives CASSPTILGETQYF.

Regarding this clonotype: A much larger clonotype is one base distant, so this may be a read error. The V gene is TRBV7-2, the J gene TRBJ1-1; possible D gene TRBD1, 6 bases. CDR1 and CDR2 from the germline V gene are SGHTA and FQGNSA. This CDR3 is built from 16 residues. CDR3: CVSSLALQGGYTEAFF. CDR3 DNA: TGTGTCAGCAGCTTAGCTTTACAGGGAGGATACACTGAAGCTTTCTTT.

There are a few counts of this clonotype. This rearrangement joins TRBV4-1 to TRBJ2-3; D gene uncertain. Germline V CDR1 and CDR2: MGHRA, YSYEKL. The CDR3 is 15 amino acids. The V end was cut by 0 bases, the J end by 0 bases, with 7 bases between. The DNA of the CDR3 is TGCGCCAGCAGCCAAGATTGGCCAAGCACAGATACGCAGTATTTT. Translated, it gives CASSQDWPSTDTQYF.

At least ten counts were recorded for this clonotype. The chain combines TRBV4-2 with TRBJ2-2; 8 nucleotides line up with TRBD2. The germline CDR1 and CDR2 sequences are LGHNA and YNFKEQ. This CDR3 contains 15 residues. Unmatched junction bases numbered 3, after V lost 0 bases and J lost 6 bases. CDR3 sequence: CASSQDRGGSGELFF. CDR3 DNA sequence: TGTGCCAGCAGCCAAGATCGGGGGGGGTCCGGGGAGCTGTTTTTT.

This clonotype was detected many times. The chain has TRBV7-2 and TRBJ2-4, with D possibly called TRBD1 or TRBD2 (5 bases each). The V gene lost 3 bases and the J gene lost 4 bases, with 16 bases spanning the gap. CDR3 length equals 16 residues. Germline CDR1 is SGHTA and CDR2 is FQGNSA. The CDR3 nucleotides are TGTGCCAGCAGCTTCGACGGGACCGTTGTAAAAAACATTCAGTACTTC. The encoded protein is CASSFDGTVVKNIQYF.

A few counts support this clonotype. The chain combines TRBV4-2 with TRBJ2-3; D may be TRBD2 (7 bases). The CDR3 contains 16 residues. V lost 0 bases to trimming and J lost 4 bases, with 14 bases between them. The V gene's germline CDR1 is LGHNA and CDR2 YNFKEQ. CDR3 in amino acids: CASSQDGGAGADTQYF. CDR3 in DNA: TGTGCCAGCAGCCAAGATGGGGGGGCCGGAGCAGATACGCAGTATTTT.

This clonotype came up a few times. An end of the junction differs from the germline gene, which may be a read error. The J gene is TRBJ2-7, the V gene TRBV7-6; the match to TRBD1 covers 10 bases. Looked up from germline, CDR1 is SGHVS and CDR2 is FNYEAQ. The CDR3 consists of 15 residues. The CDR3 sequence: CASSSTGTGDYEQYF. Here the CDR3 DNA reads TGTGCTAGCAGCTCTACCGGGACAGGGGACTACGAGCAGTACTTC.

This clonotype showed up many times. The chain combines TRBV10-1 with TRBJ1-6; 10 bases line up with TRBD1. Per germline, CDR1 WNHNN and CDR2 SYGVQD (reference sequence). Germline trimming cut 2 bases from V and 6 bases from J; bases unmatched to any gene: 1. This CDR3 has 15 amino acids. The CDR3 nucleotides are TGCGCCAGCAGTGAGGGGACAGGGGTTAATTCACCCCTCCACTTT. It yields the protein CASSEGTGVNSPLHF.

The genes are TRBV27 and TRBJ1-5; D is ambiguous. In germline, CDR1 is MNHEY, CDR2 SMNVEV (reference sequence). This CDR3 comprises 14 residues. Trimming took 3 bases from V and 3 from J, leaving 9 bases between them. CDR3 sequence: CASSFGIDNQPQHF. The DNA of the CDR3 is TGTGCCAGCAGTTTCGGGATAGACAATCAGCCCCAGCATTTT.

Only a few counts were recorded for this clonotype. This chain links TRBV20-1 with TRBJ1-1; 8 bases align to TRBD1. V was pared by 5 bases and J by 0 bases, with 8 bases of the junction left unmatched. The CDR3 consists of 15 residues. Germline V CDR1 and CDR2: DFQATT, SNEGSKA (reference sequence). In DNA, the CDR3 is TGCAGTGCTCCAGGGACAGGCATTGTGAACACTGAAGCTTTCTTT. It translates to CSAPGTGIVNTEAFF.

Only a few counts were recorded for this clonotype. This rearrangement joins TRBV6-5 to TRBJ1-2; 7 bases line up with TRBD1. Germline V CDR1 and CDR2: MNHEY, SVGAGI. The V and J ends lost 0 bases and 4 bases, in that order; junction bases with no gene match: 2. The CDR3 is 14 residues long. The CDR3 nucleotides read TGTGCCAGCAGTTACTCGACAGGGCTCTATGGCTACACCTTC. Translation gives CASSYSTGLYGYTF.

This chain joins TRBV2 and TRBJ1-2, with D perhaps matching TRBD1 (5 bases). V shed 5 bases and J shed 4 bases, with 20 bases lying between them. This CDR3 has 16 residues. The germline gives CDR1 SNHLY, CDR2 FYNNEI. The CDR3 is CASSISEHPGGYGYTF. The DNA for the CDR3 is TGTGCCAGCAGTATTTCTGAACACCCCGGGGGCTATGGCTACACCTTC.

In its sample, this clonotype was seen a few times. The rearrangement joins TRBV27 to TRBJ2-1; 9 bases map to TRBD1. The germline gives CDR1 MNHEY, CDR2 SMNVEV (reference sequence). CDR3 length equals 15 residues. Trimming removed 0 bases from V and 8 bases from J; junction bases left unmatched: 5. CDR3 DNA: TGTGCCAGCAGTTTATCGGGGGGACAGGGATATGAGCAGTTCTTC. This translates into CASSLSGGQGYEQFF.

This chain uses TRBV4-2 with TRBJ1-1; 10 bases line up with TRBD1. CDR1 LGHNA and CDR2 YNFKEQ come from the germline V gene. The ends lost 1 base at V and 2 bases at J; junction bases unmatched: 7. The CDR3 covers 17 residues. The CDR3 region is CASSQVTRDRGNTEAFF. As DNA, the CDR3 is TGTGCCAGCAGCCAAGTTACCAGGGACAGGGGAAACACTGAAGCTTTCTTT.

This clonotype came up once. The rearrangement uses TRBV6-5 and TRBJ1-2; D not certain. CDR3 size: 14 residues. Trimming stripped 7 bases from V and 3 bases from J, with 15 bases between. Germline-derived CDR1 and CDR2 are MNHEY and SVGAGI. DNA for the CDR3: TGTGCCAGCACATCCCTGGACGGCTACTATGGCTACACCTTC. This gives the protein CASTSLDGYYGYTF.